This T cell receptor beta chain was captured in a study of blood T cell repertoires in COVID-19 (dated by TCRdb to 2019 to 2021). Broadly, across the study: Samples from collaborators originated in the United States, Italy and Spain and spanned both the acute and convalescent phases of COVID-19. Nearly every sample came with metadata listing a de-identified subject ID, COVID-19 status, age in years and sex. The repertoires were released in a freely available public database intended as a resource for research on the immune response to SARS-CoV-2. The material from the prospective study consisted of cDNA or gDNA derived from T cells, B-cell-depleted T cells, or PBMCs. Deeply sampled blood TCRbeta repertoires from subjects exposed to, actively infected with, or recovered from COVID-19 were included in the dataset. Samples came from the ongoing ImmuneRACE study (first 160 participants) plus 1,254 subjects from 6 global collaborators. Where HLA class I and class II types were available, the types were taken from metadata supplied by the sample provider, not from assay-based typing.

This clone showed up just a few times. Its antigen is not yet known. No base-level quality is on record; no much larger clone is a single base apart. Collaborating institutions collected whole blood in K2EDTA tubes following their own protocols. For TCRbeta analysis, collaborators shipped samples as frozen whole blood, isolated PBMCs, or DNA extracted from either of those sample types. What the authors observed across the whole study: The quantity of clinical and demographic metadata differed by source and by participant and was supplied without curation.

The immunoSEQ Assay, a bias-controlled multiplex PCR, was used to amplify TCRbeta CDR3 regions from genomic DNA. In the paper's pipeline: Nucleated cell counts per sample were estimated from amplification of reference gene primers within the assay. To quantify the absolute abundance of each unique TCRbeta CDR3 rearrangement, sequence reads were collapsed and filtered. For each sample, productive Simpson clonality was calculated by taking the square root of Simpson's diversity index across productive rearrangements. Not all clones reach the TCRdb copy of this immuneACCESS table, which keeps in-frame sequences only. Checked studies attribute under half of the gap to unresolved V genes and leave the rest unexplained. D and trimming were read from the DNA, whereas the V and J calls and clone size are those reported in that table. The sample has hundreds of thousands of clones on record, 85% of them singletons. The ten largest clones capture roughly 5.3% of the sample.

From the germline V gene, CDR1 is SGHDT and CDR2 is YYEEEE. From the cysteine up to the phenylalanine, the CDR3 has a length of 16 residues. Solely the CDR3 DNA is kept, with 48 bases framed from the first base. V trim: 4 bases; J trim: 2 bases; unmatched bases: 3. The source is a man between 50 and 59 years old with active or convalescent COVID-19. The V and J segments used are TRBV5-6 and TRBJ2-3; a stretch of 14 junction bases matches TRBD2. The sequenced sample was peripheral blood. The DNA is TGTGCCAGCAGCCGGACTAGCGGGAGGTACACAGATACGCAGTATTTT. It codes for CASSRTSGRYTDTQYF.